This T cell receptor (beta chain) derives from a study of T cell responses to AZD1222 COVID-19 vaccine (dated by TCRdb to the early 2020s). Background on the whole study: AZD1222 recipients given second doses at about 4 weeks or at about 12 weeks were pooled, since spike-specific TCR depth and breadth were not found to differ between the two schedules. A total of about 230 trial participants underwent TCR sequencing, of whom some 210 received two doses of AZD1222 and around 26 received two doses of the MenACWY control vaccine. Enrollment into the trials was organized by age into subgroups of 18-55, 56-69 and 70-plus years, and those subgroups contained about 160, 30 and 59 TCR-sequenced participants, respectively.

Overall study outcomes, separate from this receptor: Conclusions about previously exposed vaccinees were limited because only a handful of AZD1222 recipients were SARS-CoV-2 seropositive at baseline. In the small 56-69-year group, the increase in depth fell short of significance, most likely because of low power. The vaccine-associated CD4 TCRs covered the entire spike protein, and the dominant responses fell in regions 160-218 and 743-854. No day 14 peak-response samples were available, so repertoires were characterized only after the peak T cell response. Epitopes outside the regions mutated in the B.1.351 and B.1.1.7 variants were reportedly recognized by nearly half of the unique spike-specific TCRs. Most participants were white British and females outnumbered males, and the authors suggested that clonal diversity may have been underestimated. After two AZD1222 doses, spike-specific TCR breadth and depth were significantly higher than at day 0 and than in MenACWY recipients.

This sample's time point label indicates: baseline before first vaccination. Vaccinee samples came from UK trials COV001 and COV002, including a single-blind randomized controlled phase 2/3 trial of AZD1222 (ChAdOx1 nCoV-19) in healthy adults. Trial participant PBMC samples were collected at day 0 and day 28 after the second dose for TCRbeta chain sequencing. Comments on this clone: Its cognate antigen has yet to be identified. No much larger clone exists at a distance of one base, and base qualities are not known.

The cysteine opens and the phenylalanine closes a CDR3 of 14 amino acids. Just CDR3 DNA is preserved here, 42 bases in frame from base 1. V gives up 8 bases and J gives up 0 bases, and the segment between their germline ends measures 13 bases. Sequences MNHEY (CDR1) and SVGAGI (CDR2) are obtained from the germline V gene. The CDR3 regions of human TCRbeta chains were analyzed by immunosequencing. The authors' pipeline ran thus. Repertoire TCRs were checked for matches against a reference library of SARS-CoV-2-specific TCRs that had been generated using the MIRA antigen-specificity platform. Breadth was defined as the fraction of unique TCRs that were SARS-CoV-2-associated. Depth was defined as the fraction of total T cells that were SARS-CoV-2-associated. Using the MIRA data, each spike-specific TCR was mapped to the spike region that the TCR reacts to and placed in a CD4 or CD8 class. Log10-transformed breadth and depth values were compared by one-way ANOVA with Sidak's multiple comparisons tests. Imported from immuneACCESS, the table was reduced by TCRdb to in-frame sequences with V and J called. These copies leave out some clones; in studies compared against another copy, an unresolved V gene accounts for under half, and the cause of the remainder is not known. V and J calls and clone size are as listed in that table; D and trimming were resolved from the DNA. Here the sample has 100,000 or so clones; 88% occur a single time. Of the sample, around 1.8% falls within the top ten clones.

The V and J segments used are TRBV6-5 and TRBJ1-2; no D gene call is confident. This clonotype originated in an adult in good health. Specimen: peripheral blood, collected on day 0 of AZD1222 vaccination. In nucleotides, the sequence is TGTGCCAGCCGCGGGTTACCGGCTAACTATGGCTACACCTTC. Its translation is CASRGLPANYGYTF.